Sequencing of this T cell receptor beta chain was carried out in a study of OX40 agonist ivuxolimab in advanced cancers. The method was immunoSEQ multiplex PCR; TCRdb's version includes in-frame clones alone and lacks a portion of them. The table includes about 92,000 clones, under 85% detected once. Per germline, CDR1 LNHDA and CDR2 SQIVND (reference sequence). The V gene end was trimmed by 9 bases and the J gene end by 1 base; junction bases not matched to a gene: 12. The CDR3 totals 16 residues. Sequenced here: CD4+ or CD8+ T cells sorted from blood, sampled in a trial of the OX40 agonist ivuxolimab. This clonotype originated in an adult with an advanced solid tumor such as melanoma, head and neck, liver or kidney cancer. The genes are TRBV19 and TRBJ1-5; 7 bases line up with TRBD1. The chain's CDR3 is CASLIGGGQSNQPQHF. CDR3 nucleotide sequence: TGTGCCAGCCTGATAGGAGGGGGACAGAGCAATCAGCCCCAGCATTTT.